These T cell receptor beta chains were read from a single sample in a study of blood T cell repertoires in COVID-19. The repertoire was sequenced with immunoSEQ multiplex PCR; TCRdb's copy has only in-frame clones and lacks some. The sample contains some 100,000 clones, over 70% of which appear only once. The sequenced sample consisted of peripheral blood. The receptors derive from a woman in her fifties or sixties with acute or convalescent COVID-19. Both conserved end residues are part of each CDR3.

>TRBV28
CASSIYFSSYGYTF
>TRBV6-5
CASSSASAGGNEQFF
>TRBV6-4
CASSLEVTGELFF
>TRBV6-2/TRBV6-3
CASSYTAGKGSYNSPLHF
>TRBV18
CASSPNGQPNTEAFF
>TRBV25-1
CASSRDSWYSPLHF
>TRBV28
CAIPLRDSDYGYTF
>TRBV6-1
CASSEEAGGDQSYTF
>TRBV19
CACRGRNTEAFF
>TRBV27
CASCSSGVGQPQHF
>TRBV6-5
CASRGPPGYTF
>TRBV24-1
CATSDSTSGGETQYF
>TRBV6-5
CASSTQGANQPQHF
>TRBV30
CAWSVPRTANQPQHF
>TRBV7-9
CASSLGQGSYNSPLHF
>TRBV18
CASSAVQDTQYF
>TRBV5-4
CASSLGGADWTEAFF
>TRBV13
CASSSYRETGEETQYF
>TRBV6-5
CASSSQGQGNSPLHF
>TRBV12-2
CASRQKVNRVWGNIQYF
>TRBV7-3
CASSDGAKTPYEQYF
>TRBV9
CASSPNRGSPYEQYF
>TRBV6-5
CASSYLLQGANYGYTF
>TRBV4-1
CASSQARDSYRRAGELFF
>TRBV10-3
CAIRAQGNTEAFF
>TRBV10-3
CAITDYYGYTF
>TRBV7-7
CASSRAPTGLAVHNEQFF
>TRBV5-1
CASSTGRTGSYEQYF
>TRBV6-6
CASSYSGASPYYEQYF
>TRBV5-1
CASSPMGLFPTDTQYF
>TRBV5-4
CASSLGPRVSTDTQYF